This T cell receptor (beta chain) is drawn from a study of cytomegalovirus exposure and HLA in healthy donors. Worth noting for this clone: Its antigen is not identified.

Trimming removed 3 bases from V and 2 bases from J; junction bases left unmatched: 4. CDR3 length equals 16 residues. The germline V gene has CDR1 ENHRY and CDR2 SYGVKD. Primers for the PCR totalled 60 Vbeta and 13 Jbeta. Clones were read by immunoSEQ multiplex PCR, and TCRdb kept only the in-frame ones, dropping some. The sample holds roughly 260,000 clones, approximately 85% seen once. General study results and limits: About 87% or about 30% of the time was how often most TCR beta V segments were productive, according to an earlier analysis.

The receptor comes from a woman in her forties in good health and CMV-seropositive. The sequenced sample was PBMCs. V is TRBV10-3 and J is TRBJ1-1, with TRBD1 identical over 12 bases. CDR3 region: CAISELGQGANTEAFF. The CDR3, as DNA: TGTGCCATCAGTGAACTGGGACAGGGGGCCAACACTGAAGCTTTCTTT.